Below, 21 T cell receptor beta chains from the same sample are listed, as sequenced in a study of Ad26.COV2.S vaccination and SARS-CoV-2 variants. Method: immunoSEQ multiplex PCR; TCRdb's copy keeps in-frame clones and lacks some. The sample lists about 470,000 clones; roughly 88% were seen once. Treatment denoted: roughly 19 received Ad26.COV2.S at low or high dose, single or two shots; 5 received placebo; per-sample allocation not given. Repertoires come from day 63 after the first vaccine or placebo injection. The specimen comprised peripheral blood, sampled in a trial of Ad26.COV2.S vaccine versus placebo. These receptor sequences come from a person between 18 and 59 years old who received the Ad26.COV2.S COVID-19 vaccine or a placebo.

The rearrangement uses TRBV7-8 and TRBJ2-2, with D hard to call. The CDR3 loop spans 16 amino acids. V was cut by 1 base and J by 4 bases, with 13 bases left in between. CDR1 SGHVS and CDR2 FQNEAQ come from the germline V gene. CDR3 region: CASSLVGRVFTGELFF. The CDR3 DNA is TGTGCCAGCAGCTTAGTGGGTCGGGTTTTCACCGGGGAGCTGTTTTTT. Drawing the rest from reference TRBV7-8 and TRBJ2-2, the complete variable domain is GAGVSQSPRYKVAKRGQDVALRCDPISGHVSLFWYQQALGQGPEFLTYFQNEAQLDKSGLPSDRFFAERPEGSVSTLKIQRTQQEDSAVYLCASSLVGRVFTGELFFGEGSRLTVL.

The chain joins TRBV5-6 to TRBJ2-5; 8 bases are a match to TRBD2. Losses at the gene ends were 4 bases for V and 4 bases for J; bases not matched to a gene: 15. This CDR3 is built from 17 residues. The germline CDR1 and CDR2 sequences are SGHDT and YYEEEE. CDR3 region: CASSIRTSGGDRETQYF. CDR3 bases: TGTGCCAGCAGCATCCGGACGTCGGGAGGGGATCGAGAGACCCAGTACTTC.

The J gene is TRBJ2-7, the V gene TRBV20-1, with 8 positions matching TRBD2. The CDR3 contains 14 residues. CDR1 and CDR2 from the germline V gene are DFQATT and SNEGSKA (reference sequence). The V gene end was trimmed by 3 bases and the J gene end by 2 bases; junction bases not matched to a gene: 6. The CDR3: CSASRLAGAYEQYF. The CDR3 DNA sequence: TGCAGTGCTAGTAGGCTAGCGGGTGCCTACGAGCAGTACTTC.

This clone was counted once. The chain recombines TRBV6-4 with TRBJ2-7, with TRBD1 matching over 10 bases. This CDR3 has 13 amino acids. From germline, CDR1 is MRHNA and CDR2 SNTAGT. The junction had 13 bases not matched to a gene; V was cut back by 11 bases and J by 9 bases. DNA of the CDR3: TGTGCCTTACCGTGGGGAAGGGACAGGGGGCAGTACTTC. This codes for CALPWGRDRGQYF.

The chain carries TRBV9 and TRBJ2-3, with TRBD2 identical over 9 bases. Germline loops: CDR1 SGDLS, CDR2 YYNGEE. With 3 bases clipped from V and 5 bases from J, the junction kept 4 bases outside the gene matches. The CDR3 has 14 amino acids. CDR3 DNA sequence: TGTGCCAGCAGCGGTAGCGGGAGAAGAGATACGCAGTATTTT. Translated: CASSGSGRRDTQYF.

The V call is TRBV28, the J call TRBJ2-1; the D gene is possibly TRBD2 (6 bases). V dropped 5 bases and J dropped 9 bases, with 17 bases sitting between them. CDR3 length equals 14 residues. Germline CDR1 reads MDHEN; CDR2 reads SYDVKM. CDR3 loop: CASSADYLSSEQFF. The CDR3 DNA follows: TGTGCCAGCAGTGCGGACTATCTGAGTAGTGAGCAGTTCTTC.

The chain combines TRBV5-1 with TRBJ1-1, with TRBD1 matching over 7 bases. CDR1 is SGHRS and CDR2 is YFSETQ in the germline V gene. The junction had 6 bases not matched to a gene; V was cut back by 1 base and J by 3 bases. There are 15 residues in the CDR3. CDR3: CASSLLRQGDTEAFF. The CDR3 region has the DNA TGCGCCAGCAGCTTGCTTAGGCAGGGGGACACTGAAGCTTTCTTT.

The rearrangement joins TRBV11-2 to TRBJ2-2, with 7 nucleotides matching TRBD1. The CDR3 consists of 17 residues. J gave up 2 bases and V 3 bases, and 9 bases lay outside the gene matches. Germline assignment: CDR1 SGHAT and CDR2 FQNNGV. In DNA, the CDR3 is TGTGCCAGCAGCTTTCCCCGGGACAGCTTAAACACCGGGGAGCTGTTTTTT. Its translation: CASSFPRDSLNTGELFF.

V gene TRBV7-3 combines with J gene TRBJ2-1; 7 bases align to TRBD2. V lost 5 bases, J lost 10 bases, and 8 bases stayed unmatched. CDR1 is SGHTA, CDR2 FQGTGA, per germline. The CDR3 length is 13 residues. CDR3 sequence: CASSVHPGLEQFF. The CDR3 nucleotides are TGTGCCAGCAGCGTCCACCCGGGACTAGAGCAGTTCTTC.

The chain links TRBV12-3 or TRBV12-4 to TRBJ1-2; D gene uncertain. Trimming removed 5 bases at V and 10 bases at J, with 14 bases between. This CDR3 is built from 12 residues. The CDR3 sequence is CASSLDLRDYTF. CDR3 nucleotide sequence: TGTGCCAGCAGTCTTGACCTGAGGGACTACACCTTC.

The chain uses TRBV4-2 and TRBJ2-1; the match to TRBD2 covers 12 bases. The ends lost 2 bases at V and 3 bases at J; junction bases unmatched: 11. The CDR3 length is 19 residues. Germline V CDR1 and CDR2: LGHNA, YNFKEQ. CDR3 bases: TGTGCCAGCAGCCAAAGAGGCCTAGCGGGAGGGCCGCGCTACAATGAGCAGTTCTTC. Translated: CASSQRGLAGGPRYNEQFF.

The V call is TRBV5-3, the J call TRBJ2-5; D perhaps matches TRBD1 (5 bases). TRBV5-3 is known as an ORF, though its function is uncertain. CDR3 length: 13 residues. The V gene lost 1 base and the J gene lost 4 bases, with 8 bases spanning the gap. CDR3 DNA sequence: TGTGCCAGAAGCTTGATAGACAGAGAGACCCAGTACTTC. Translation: CARSLIDRETQYF.

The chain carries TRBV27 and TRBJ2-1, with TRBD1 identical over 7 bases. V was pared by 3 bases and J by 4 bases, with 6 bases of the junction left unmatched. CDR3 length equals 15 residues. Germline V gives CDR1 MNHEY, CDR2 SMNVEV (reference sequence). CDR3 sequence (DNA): TGTGCCAGCAGTTTTGGGGACAGATTTTACAATGAGCAGTTCTTC. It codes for CASSFGDRFYNEQFF.

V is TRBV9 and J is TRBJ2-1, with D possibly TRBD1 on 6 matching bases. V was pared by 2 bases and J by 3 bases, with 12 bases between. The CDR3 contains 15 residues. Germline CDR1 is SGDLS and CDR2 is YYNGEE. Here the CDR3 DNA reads TGTGCCAGCAGCGTTGGGGGCCAGAGCTACAATGAGCAGTTCTTC. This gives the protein CASSVGGQSYNEQFF.

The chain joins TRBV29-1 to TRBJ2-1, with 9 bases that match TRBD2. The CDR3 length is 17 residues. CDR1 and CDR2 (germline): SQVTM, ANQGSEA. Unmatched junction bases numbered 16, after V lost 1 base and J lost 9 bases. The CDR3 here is CSVEAKTSGYWDGEQFF. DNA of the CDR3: TGCAGCGTTGAAGCCAAGACTAGCGGCTACTGGGACGGTGAGCAGTTCTTC.

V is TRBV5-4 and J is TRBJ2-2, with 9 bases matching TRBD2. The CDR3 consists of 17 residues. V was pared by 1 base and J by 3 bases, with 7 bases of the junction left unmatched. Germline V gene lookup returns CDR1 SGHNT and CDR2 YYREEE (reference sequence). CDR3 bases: TGTGCCAGCAGCTTGCGGGTAGCGGGAGCCTACACCGGGGAGCTGTTTTTT. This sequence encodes CASSLRVAGAYTGELFF.

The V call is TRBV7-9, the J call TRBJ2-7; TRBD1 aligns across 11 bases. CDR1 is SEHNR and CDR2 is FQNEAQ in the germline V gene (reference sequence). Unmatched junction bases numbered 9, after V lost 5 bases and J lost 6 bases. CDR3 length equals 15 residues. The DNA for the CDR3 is TGTGCCAGCAGCCGACAAGGACAGGGGGCGACCGAGCAGTACTTC. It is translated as CASSRQGQGATEQYF.

The CDR3, as DNA: TGTGCCAGTAGTTCTCCAGGCGGGAGGGCGGGTGAGCAGTTCTTC. This codes for CASSSPGGRAGEQFF. The chain couples TRBV19 to TRBJ2-1; 9 positions agree with TRBD2. The V gene end was trimmed by 5 bases and the J gene end by 9 bases; junction bases not matched to a gene: 11. CDR3 length: 15 residues. Germline CDR1 LNHDA, CDR2 SQIVND (reference sequence).

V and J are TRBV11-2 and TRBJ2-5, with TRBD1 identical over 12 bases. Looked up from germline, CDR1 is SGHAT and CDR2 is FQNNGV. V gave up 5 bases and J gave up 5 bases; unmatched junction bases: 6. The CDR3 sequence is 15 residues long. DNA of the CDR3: TGTGCCAGCAGCCTGGGACAGGGGGCATCGGAGACCCAGTACTTC. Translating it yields CASSLGQGASETQYF.

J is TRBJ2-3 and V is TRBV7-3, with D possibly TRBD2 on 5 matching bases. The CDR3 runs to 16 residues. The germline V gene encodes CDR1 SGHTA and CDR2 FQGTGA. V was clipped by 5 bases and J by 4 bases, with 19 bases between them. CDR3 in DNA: TGTGCCAGCAGCCCCTATGGGGTAGCGTCGGCAGATACGCAGTATTTT. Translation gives CASSPYGVASADTQYF.

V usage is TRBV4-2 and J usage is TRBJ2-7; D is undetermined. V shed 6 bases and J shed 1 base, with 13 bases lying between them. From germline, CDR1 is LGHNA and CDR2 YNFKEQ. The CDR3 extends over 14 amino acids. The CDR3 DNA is TGTGCCAGCAGATCGAGTCTGGGGTCCTACGAGCAGTACTTC. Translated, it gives CASRSSLGSYEQYF.